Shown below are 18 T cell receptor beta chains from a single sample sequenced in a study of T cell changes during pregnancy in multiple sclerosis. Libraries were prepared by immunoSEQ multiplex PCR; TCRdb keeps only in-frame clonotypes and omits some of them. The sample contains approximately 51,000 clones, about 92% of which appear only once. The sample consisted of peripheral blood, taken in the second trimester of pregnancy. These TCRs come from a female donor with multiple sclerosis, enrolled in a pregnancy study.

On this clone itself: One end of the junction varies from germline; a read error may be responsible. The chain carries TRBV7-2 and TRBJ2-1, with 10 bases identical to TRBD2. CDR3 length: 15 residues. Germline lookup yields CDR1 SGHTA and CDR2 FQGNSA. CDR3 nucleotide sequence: TGTGCCAGCAGCCTAGCGGGAGCGCGGCTCAATGAGCAGTTCTTC. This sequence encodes CASSLAGARLNEQFF. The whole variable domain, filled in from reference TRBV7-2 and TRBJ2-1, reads GAGVSQSPSNKVTEKGKDVELRCDPISGHTALYWYRQSLGQGLEFLIYFQGNSAPDKSGLPSDRFSAERTGGSVSTLTIQRTQQEDSAVYLCASSLAGARLNEQFFGPGTRLTVL.

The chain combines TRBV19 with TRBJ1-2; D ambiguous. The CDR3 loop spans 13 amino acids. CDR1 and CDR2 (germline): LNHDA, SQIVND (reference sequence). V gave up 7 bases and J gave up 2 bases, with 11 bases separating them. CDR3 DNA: TGTGCCAGTAAACGGTGGGAGAACTATGGCTACACCTTC. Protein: CASKRWENYGYTF. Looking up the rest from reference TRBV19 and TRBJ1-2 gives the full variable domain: DGGITQSPKYLFRKEGQNVTLSCEQNLNHDAMYWYRQDPGQGLRLIYYSQIVNDFQKGDIAEGYSVSREKKESFPLTVTSAQKNPTAFYLCASKRWENYGYTFGSGTRLTVV.

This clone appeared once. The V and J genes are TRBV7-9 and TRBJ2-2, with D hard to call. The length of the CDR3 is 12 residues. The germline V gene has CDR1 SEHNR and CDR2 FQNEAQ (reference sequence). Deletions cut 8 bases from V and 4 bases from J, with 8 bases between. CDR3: CASSWSTGELFF. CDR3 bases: TGTGCCAGCTCCTGGAGCACCGGGGAGCTGTTTTTT.

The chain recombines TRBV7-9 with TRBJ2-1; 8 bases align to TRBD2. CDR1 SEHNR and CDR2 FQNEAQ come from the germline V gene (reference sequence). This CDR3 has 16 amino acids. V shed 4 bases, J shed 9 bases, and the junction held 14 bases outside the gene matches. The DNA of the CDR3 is TGTGCCAGCAGCTCCCCCGTCGGGGGGGGATCTGGTGAGCAGTTCTTC. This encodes CASSSPVGGGSGEQFF.

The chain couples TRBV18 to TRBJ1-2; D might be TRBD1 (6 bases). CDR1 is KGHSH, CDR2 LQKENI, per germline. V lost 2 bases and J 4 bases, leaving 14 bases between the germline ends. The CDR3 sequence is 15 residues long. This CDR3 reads CASSPKGVSFYGYTF. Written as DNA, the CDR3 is TGTGCCAGCTCACCAAAGGGGGTTTCCTTCTATGGCTACACCTTC.

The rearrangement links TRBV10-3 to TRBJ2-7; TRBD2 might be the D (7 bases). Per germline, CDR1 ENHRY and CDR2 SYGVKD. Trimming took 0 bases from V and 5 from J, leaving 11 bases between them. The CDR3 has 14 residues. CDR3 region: CAISESGGADEQYF. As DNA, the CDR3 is TGTGCCATCAGTGAGTCTGGGGGGGCCGACGAGCAGTACTTC.

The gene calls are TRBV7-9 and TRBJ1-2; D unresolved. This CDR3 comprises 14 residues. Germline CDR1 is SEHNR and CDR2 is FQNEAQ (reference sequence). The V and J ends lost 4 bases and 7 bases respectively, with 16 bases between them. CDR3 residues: CASSYWTDASGYTF. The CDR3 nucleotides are TGTGCCAGCAGCTATTGGACTGACGCTAGTGGCTACACCTTC.

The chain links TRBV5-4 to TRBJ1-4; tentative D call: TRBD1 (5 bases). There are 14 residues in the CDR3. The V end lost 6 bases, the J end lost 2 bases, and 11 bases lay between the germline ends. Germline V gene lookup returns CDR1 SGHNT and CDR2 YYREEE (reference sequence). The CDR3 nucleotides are TGTGCCAGCACCGAAGGGGCGACTAATGAAAAACTGTTTTTT. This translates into CASTEGATNEKLFF.

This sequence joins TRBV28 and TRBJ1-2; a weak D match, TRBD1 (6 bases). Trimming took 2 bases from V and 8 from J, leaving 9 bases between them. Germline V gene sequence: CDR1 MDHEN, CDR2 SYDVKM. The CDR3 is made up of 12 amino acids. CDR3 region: CASSLDRKGYTF. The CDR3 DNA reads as TGTGCCAGCAGTTTAGACAGGAAGGGCTACACCTTC.

CDR3 nucleotides: TGTGCCAGCTCCCCCGTGAAGGGGAAGCTCTCTGGGGCCAACGTCCTGACTTTC. Its translation is CASSPVKGKLSGANVLTF. The chain is built from TRBV18 and TRBJ2-6, with TRBD1 as a possible D gene (5 bases). V lost 6 bases and J 0 bases, leaving 18 bases between the germline ends. Germline lookup yields CDR1 KGHSH and CDR2 LQKENI. There are 18 residues in the CDR3.

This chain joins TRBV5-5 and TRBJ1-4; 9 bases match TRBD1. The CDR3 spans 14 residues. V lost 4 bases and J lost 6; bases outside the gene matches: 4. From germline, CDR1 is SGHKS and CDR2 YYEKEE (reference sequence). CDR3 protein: CASSPDRGDEKLFF. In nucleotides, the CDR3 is TGTGCCAGCAGCCCAGACAGGGGGGATGAAAAACTGTTTTTT.

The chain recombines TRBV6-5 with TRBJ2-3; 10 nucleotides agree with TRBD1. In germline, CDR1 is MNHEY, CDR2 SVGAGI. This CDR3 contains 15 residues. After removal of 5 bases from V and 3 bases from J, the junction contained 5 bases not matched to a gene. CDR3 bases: TGTGCCAGCAGTAGCGACAGGGGGCTTACAGATACGCAGTATTTT. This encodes CASSSDRGLTDTQYF.

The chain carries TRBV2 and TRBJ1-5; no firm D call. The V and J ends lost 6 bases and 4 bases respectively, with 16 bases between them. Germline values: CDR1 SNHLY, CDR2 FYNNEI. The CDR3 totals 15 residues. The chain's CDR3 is CASRDYRSTNQPQHF. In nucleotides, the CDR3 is TGTGCCAGCAGGGATTATCGGAGTACAAATCAGCCCCAGCATTTT.

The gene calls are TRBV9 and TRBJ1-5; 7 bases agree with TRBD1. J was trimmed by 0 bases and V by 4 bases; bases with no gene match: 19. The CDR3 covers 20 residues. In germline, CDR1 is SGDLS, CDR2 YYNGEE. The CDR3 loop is CASSTTPEGTVKISNQPQHF. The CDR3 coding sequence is TGTGCCAGCAGCACAACCCCTGAGGGGACAGTAAAGATTAGCAATCAGCCCCAGCATTTT.

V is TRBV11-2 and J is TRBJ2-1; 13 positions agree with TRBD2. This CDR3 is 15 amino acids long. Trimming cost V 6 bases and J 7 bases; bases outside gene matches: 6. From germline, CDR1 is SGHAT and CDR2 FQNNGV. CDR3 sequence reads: CASRILAGGRNEQFF. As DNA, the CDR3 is TGTGCCAGCAGGATACTAGCGGGAGGGAGGAATGAGCAGTTCTTC. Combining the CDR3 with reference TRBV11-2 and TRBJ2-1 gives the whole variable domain EAGVAQSPRYKIIEKRQSVAFWCNPISGHATLYWYQQILGQGPKLLIQFQNNGVVDDSQLPKDRFSAERLKGVDSTLKIQPAKLEDSAVYLCASRILAGGRNEQFFGPGTRLTVL.

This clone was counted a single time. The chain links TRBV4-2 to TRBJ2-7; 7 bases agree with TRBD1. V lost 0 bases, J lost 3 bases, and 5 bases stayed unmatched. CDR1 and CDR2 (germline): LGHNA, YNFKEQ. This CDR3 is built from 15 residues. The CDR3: CASSQERQGNYEQYF. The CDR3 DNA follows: TGTGCCAGCAGCCAAGAAAGACAGGGTAACTACGAGCAGTACTTC.

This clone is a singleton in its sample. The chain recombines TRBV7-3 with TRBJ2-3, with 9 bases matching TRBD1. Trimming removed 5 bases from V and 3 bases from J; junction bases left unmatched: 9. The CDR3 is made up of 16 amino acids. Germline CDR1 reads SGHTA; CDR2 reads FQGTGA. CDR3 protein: CASSLIAGTGTDTQYF. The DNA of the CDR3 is TGTGCCAGCAGCCTAATCGCAGGGACAGGGACAGATACGCAGTATTTT.

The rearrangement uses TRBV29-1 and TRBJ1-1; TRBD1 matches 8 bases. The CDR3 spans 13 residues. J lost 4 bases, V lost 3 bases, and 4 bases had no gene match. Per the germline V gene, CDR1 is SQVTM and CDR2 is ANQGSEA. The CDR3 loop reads CSVERQGSTEAFF. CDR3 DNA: TGCAGCGTTGAGAGACAGGGGAGCACTGAAGCTTTCTTT.